This TCR beta chain is drawn from a study of blood T cell repertoires in COVID-19. Study overall: Some COVID-19 samples were acute and others convalescent; all came from the United States, Italy and Spain.

Recovered Cohort 3 donors showed two negative PCRs, clearance, or symptom resolution. The CDR3 loop spans 16 amino acids. The V gene's germline CDR1 is MGHRA and CDR2 YSYEKL. Losses at the gene ends were 1 base for V and 0 bases for J; bases not matched to a gene: 2. Repertoires were generated with immunoSEQ multiplex PCR, while TCRdb's copy carries only in-frame clones and drops some. The sample lists around 470,000 clones, roughly 87% occurring once. What was sequenced was PBMCs or T cells enriched from blood (not recorded which). This receptor was identified in a man aged 18 to 29 who had recovered from COVID-19. The chain has TRBV4-1 and TRBJ1-4, with TRBD1 matching over 7 bases. The DNA for the CDR3 is TGCGCCAGCAGCCAAGGAGGGACAGCAACTAATGAAAAACTGTTTTTT. It is translated as CASSQGGTATNEKLFF.